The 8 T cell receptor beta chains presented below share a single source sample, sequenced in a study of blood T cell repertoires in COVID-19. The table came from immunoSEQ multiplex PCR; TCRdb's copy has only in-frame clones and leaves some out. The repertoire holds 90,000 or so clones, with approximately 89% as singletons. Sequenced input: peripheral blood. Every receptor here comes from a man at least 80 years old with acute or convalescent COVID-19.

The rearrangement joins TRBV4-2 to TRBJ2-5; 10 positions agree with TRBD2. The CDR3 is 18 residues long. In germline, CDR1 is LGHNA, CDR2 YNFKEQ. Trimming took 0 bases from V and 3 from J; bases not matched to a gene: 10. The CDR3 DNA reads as TGTGCCAGCAGCCAAGAAAGAGAGGTCCTAGCGGGAGAAGAGACCCAGTACTTC. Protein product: CASSQEREVLAGEETQYF.

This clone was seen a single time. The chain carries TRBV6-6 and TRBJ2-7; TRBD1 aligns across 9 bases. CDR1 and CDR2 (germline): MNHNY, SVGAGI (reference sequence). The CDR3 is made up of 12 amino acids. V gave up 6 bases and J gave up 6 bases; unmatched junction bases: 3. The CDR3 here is CASSDRGSEQYF. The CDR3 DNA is TGTGCCAGCAGCGACAGGGGGAGCGAGCAGTACTTC.

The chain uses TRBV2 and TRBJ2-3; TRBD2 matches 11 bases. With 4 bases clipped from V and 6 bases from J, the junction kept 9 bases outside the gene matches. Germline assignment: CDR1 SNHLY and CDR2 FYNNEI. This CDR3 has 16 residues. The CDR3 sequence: CASSALAGAPLDTQYF. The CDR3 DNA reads TGTGCCAGCAGTGCACTAGCGGGGGCCCCGCTTGATACGCAGTATTTT. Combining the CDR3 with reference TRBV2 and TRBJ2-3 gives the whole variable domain EPEVTQTPSHQVTQMGQEVILRCVPISNHLYFYWYRQILGQKVEFLVSFYNNEISEKSEIFDDQFSVERPDGSNFTLKIRSTKLEDSAMYFCASSALAGAPLDTQYFGPGTRLTVL.

CDR3 coding DNA: TGTGCCAGCAGTCATCAAGCGGGAGGGCCCACAGATACGCAGTATTTT. Amino acid sequence: CASSHQAGGPTDTQYF. This rearrangement joins TRBV28 to TRBJ2-3; 10 bases map to TRBD2. The V segment lost 5 bases and the J segment 2 bases; nucleotides outside the gene matches: 7. This CDR3 has 16 residues. Germline V CDR1 and CDR2: MDHEN, SYDVKM.

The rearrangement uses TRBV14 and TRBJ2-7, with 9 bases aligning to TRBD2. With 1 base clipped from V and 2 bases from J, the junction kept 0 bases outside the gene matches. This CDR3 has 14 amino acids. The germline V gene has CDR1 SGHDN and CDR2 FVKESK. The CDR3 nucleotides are TGTGCCAGCAGCCAAGGGACTAGCGCCTACGAGCAGTACTTC. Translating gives CASSQGTSAYEQYF.

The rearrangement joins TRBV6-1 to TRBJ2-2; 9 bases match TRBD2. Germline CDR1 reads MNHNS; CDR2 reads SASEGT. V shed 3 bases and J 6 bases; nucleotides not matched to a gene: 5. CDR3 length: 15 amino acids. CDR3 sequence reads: CASSDAGGPPGELFF. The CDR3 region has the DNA TGTGCCAGCAGTGATGCGGGGGGGCCCCCCGGGGAGCTGTTTTTT.

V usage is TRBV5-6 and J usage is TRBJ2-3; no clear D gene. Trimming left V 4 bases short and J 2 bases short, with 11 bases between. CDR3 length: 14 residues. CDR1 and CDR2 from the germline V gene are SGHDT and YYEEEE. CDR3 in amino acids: CASSPVGYTDTQYF. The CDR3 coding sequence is TGTGCCAGCAGCCCTGTCGGGTACACAGATACGCAGTATTTT.

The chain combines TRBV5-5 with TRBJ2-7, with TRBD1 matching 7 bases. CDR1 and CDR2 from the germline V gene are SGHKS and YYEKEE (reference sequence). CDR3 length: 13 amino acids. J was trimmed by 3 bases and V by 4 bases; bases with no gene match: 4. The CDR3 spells CASSPGQLYEQYF. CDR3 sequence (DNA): TGTGCCAGCAGCCCGGGACAGCTCTACGAGCAGTACTTC.